The subject of this entry is one TCR beta chain. The CDR3 totals 14 residues. Trimming took off 8 bases at V and 0 bases at J, with 10 bases between the two ends. Per the germline V gene, CDR1 is MNHEY and CDR2 is SVGAGI. The sample belongs to a study of blood T cell repertoires in COVID-19. Study background: Samples of COVID-19 (acute and convalescent) were obtained from the United States, Italy and Spain. From T cells, B-cell-depleted T cells, or PBMCs came the material, which was cDNA or gDNA.

Original handling: Reference gene primer amplification yielded estimated nucleated cell counts. Assay: immunoSEQ multiplex PCR; the TCRdb copy retains only in-frame clones and omits some. V, J and clone size reflect that table, while D and trimming were determined from the DNA. The sample yields about 140,000 clones, 75% to 90% seen once. Sequencing was carried out using peripheral blood. The chain is built from TRBV6-5 and TRBJ1-4; no clear D. The TCR originated in a man between 60 and 75 years old with active or convalescent COVID-19. CDR3 nucleotide sequence: TGTGCCAGCGGCCGGGGAGCAACTAATGAAAAACTGTTTTTT. Residues: CASGRGATNEKLFF.